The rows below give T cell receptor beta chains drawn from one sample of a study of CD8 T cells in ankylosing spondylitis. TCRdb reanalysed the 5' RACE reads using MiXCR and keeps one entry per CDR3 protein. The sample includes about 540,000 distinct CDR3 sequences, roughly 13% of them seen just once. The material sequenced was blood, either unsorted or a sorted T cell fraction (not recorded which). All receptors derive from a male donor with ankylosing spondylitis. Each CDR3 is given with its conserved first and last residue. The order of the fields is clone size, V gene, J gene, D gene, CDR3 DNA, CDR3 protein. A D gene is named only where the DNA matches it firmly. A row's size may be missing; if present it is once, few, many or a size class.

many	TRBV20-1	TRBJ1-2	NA	TGCAGTGCTAGAGATCGGAAGGGGAATATTAACTATGGCTACACCTTC	CSARDRKGNINYGYTF
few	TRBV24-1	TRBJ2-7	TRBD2	TGTGCCACCGCCTCTACGAGGGACACAGGACTAGCGGGAGTGTCGTACGAGCAGTACTTC	CATASTRDTGLAGVSYEQYF
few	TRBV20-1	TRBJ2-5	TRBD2	TGCAGTGCTGGACCCGGACTAGCGGGCATAGAGACCCAGTACTTC	CSAGPGLAGIETQYF
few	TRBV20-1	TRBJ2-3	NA	TGCAGTGCTATACAGGGTCAGACAGATACGCAGTATTTT	CSAIQGQTDTQYF
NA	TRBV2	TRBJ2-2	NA	TGTGCCAGCAGTGAAATCGGGGAGCTGTTTTTT	CASSEIGELFF
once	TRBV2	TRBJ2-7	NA	TGTGCCAGCAGCTACGAAACGGTAACCTACGAGCAGTACTTC	CASSYETVTYEQYF
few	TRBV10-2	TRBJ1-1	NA	TGCGCCAGCACCAAACAGGGGAACACTGAAGCTTTCTTT	CASTKQGNTEAFF
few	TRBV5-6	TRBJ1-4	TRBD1	TGTGCCAGCAGCTTGGTGGACAGGAATCCAGAAAAACTGTTTTTT	CASSLVDRNPEKLFF
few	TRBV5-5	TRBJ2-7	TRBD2	TGTGCCAGCAGCTATCTAGCGGGAGAAAACGAGCAGTACTTC	CASSYLAGENEQYF
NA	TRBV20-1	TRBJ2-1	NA	TGCAGTGCAAACGAGAGGAGCTCCTACAATGAGCAGTTCTTC	CSANERSSYNEQFF
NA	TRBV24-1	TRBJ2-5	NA	TGTGCCACCAGTGACCGGATTGGGGGAGCCCGAGAGACCCAGTACTTC	CATSDRIGGARETQYF
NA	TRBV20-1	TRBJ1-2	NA	TGCAGTGCTAGCGATATAAGGGGGTTAGTTGATGGCTACACCTTC	CSASDIRGLVDGYTF
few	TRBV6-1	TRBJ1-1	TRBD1	TGTGCCAGCTATAGGGGGCAGCGGTCCACTGAAGCTTTCTTT	CASYRGQRSTEAFF
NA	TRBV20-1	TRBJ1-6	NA	TGCAGTGCCATTGGGAAGAGTCCGGACGATAATTCACCCCTCCACTTT	CSAIGKSPDDNSPLHF
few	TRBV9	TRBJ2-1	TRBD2	TGTGCCAGCAGCTTTCTAGGGACTAGCGGGATGGGAGAGGACAATGAGCAGTTCTTC	CASSFLGTSGMGEDNEQFF
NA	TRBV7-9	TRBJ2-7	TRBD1	TGTGCCAGCAGCCCCCGGGACAGGGCGGAGTACGAGCAGTACTTC	CASSPRDRAEYEQYF
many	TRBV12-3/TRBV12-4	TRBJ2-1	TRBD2	TGTGCCAGCAGTTTCCCTAGCGGGGTATACAATGAGCAGTTCTTC	CASSFPSGVYNEQFF
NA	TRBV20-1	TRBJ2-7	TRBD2	TGCAGTGCTAGGTACCCCGGGACTAGCGGGACTTACGAGCAGTACTTC	CSARYPGTSGTYEQYF
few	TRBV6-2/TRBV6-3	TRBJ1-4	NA	TGTGCCAGCGCCCCGGTACACTCCGATGAAAAACTGTTTTTT	CASAPVHSDEKLFF
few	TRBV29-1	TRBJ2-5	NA	TGCAGCGCTATCGGGGTCCAAGAGACCCAGTACTTC	CSAIGVQETQYF
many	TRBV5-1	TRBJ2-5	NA	TGCGCCAGCAGCGAGTTCGGGACCCTTCAAGAGACCCAGTACTTC	CASSEFGTLQETQYF
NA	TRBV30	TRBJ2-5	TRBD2	TGTGCCTCCAGTCGCGGGAGTTCAGAGACCCAGTACTTC	CASSRGSSETQYF
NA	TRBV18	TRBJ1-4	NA	TGTGCCAGCTCGGGCACTCATGAAAAACTGTTTTTT	CASSGTHEKLFF
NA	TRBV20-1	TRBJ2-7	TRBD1	TGCAGTGCTTCAGGACAGGGTCGCTACGAGCAGTACTTC	CSASGQGRYEQYF
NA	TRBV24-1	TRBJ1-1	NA	TGTGCCACCAGTGAAGAACGGAACACTGAAGCTTTCTTT	CATSEERNTEAFF
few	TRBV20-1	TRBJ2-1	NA	TGCAGTGCTAGAGTAGCTGGGGAGGTACAATTCTACTTGCAGTTCTTC	CSARVAGEVQFYLQFF
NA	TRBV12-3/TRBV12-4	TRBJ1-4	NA	TGTGCCAGCAGTGGGACCGCCGTTGAAGAACTGTTTTTT	CASSGTAVEELFF
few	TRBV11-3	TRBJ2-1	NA	TGTGCCAGCAGCCCGCAGGTAGCGCTCCCGGCGGATGAGCAGTTCTTC	CASSPQVALPADEQFF
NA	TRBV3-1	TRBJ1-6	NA	TGTGCCAGCAGCCAAGATCAGTTCCGAAATTCACCCCTCCACTTT	CASSQDQFRNSPLHF
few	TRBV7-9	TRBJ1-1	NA	TGTGCCAGCAGCTTAGACGGATGGGAGGACACTGAAGCTTTCTTT	CASSLDGWEDTEAFF
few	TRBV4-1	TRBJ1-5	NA	TGCGCCAGCAGCCAAGGGGGCCAGCCCCAGCATTTT	CASSQGGQPQHF